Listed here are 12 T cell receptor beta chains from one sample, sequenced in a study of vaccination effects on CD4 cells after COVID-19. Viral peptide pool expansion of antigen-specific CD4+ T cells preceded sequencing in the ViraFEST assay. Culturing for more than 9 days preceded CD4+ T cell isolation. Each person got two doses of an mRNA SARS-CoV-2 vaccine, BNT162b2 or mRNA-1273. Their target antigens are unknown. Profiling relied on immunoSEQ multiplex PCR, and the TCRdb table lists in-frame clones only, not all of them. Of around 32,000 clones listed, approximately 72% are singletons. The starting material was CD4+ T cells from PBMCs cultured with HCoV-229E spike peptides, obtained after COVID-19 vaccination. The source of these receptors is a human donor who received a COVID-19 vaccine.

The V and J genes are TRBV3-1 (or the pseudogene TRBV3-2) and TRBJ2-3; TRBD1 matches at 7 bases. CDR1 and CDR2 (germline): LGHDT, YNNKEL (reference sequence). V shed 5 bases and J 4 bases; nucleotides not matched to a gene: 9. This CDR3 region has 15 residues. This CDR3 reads CASSDLGGGADTQYF. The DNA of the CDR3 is TGTGCCAGCAGCGATCTAGGGGGCGGCGCAGATACGCAGTATTTT.

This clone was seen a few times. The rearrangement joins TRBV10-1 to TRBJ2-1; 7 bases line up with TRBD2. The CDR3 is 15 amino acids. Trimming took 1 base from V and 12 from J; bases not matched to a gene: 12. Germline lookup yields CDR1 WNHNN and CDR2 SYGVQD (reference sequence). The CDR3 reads CASSEYRLALLMQFF. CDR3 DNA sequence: TGCGCCAGCAGTGAGTATCGACTAGCCCTACTAATGCAGTTCTTC.

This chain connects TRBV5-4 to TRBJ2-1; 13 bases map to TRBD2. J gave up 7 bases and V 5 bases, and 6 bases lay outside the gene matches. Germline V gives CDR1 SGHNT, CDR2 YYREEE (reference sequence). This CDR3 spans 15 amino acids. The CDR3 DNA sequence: TGTGCCAGCAGAGGACTAGCGGGAGATAAGAATGAGCAGTTCTTC. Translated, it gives CASRGLAGDKNEQFF.

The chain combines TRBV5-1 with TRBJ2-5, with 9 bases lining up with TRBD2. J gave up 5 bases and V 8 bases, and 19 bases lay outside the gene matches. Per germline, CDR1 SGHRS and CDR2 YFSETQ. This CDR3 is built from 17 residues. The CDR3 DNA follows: TGCGCCAGTCACGGGGTACCGACTAGCGGTAGTGGGGAGACCCAGTACTTC. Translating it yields CASHGVPTSGSGETQYF.

The CDR3 loop reads CASSPGQGSVSSYQPQHF. CDR3 DNA: TGTGCCAGCTCACCGGGACAGGGTTCTGTCTCGTCTTATCAGCCCCAGCATTTT. V usage is TRBV18 and J usage is TRBJ1-5; 9 nucleotides align to TRBD1. The ends lost 3 bases at V and 5 bases at J; junction bases unmatched: 14. CDR1 and CDR2 from the germline V gene are KGHSH and LQKENI. The CDR3 is 18 amino acids. The full variable domain, with the rest looked up from reference TRBV18 and TRBJ1-5, is NAGVMQNPRHLVRRRGQEARLRCSPMKGHSHVYWYRQLPEEGLKFMVYLQKENIIDESGMPKERFSAEFPKEGPSILRIQQVVRGDSAAYFCASSPGQGSVSSYQPQHFGDGTRLSIL.

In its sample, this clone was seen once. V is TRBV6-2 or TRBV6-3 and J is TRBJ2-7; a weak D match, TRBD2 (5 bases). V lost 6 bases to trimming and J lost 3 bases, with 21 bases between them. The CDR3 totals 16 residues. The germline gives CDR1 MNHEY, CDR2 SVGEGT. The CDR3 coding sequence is TGTGCCAGCAGCCGCCTCGGTTTTCCCGGGAACTACGAGCAGTACTTC. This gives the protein CASSRLGFPGNYEQYF.

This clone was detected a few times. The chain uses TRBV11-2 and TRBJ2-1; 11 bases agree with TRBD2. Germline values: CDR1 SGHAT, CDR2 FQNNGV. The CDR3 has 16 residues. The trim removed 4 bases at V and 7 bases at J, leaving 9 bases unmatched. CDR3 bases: TGTGCCAGCAGCTCAATTAGCGGGGGGGTGGGTAATGAGCAGTTCTTC. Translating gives CASSSISGGVGNEQFF.

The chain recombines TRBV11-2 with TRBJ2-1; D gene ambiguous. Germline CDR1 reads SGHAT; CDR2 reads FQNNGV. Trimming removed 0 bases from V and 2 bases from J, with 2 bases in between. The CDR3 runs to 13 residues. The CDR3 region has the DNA TGTGCCAGCAGCTTAGAGGCCTACAATGAGCAGTTCTTC. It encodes CASSLEAYNEQFF.

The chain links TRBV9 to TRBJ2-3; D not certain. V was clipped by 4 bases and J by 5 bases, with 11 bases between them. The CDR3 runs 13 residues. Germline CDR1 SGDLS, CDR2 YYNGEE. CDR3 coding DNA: TGTGCCAGCAGCCTCGAGCCCCTAGATACGCAGTATTTT. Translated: CASSLEPLDTQYF.

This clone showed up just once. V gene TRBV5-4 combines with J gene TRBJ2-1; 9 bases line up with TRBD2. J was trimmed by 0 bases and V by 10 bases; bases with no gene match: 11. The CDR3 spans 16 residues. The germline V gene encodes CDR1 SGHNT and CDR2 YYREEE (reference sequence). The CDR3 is CAQQAGGPSSYNEQFF. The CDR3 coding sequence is TGTGCCCAGCAGGCGGGAGGGCCGAGCTCCTACAATGAGCAGTTCTTC.

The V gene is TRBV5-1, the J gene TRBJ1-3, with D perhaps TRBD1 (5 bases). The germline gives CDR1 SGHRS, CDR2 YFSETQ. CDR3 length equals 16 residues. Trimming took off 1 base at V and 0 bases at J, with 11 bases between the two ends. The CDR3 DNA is TGCGCCAGCAGCTTGCCAGAGACAGCCTCTGGAAACACCATATATTTT. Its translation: CASSLPETASGNTIYF.

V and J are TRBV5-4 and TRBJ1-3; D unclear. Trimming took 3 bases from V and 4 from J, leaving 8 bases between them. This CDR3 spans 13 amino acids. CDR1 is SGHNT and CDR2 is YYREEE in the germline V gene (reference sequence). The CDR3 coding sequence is TGTGCCAGCAGCTACAATTCCGGAAACACCATATATTTT. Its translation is CASSYNSGNTIYF.